This is a list of T cell receptor beta chains from one sample in a study of blood T cell repertoires in COVID-19. Produced via immunoSEQ multiplex PCR; TCRdb's table is partial and in-frame only. The sample carries 150,000 to 200,000 clones, 83% recorded once. Sequencing was done on a sample of peripheral blood. All receptors derive from a woman in her 70s with COVID-19, enrolled during active disease. Each CDR3 is given without its conserved first and last residue.

TRBJ2-1,TRBV28,ASSLAGRIDEQF
TRBJ1-2,TRBV6-6,ASSYSTGGANYGYT
TRBJ2-1,TRBV18,ATRSPGSSYNEQF
TRBJ2-5,TRBV25-1,ASSLSGRETQY
TRBJ2-5,TRBV18,ASSHPSRLQETQY
TRBJ2-1,TRBV20-1,SASEVFSSYNEQF
TRBJ2-1,TRBV6-5,ASSYSRTGYYNEQF
TRBJ2-1,TRBV28,ASSTGQLQF
TRBJ2-3,TRBV28,ASSTGTGVPPTQY
TRBJ2-2,TRBV3-1/TRBV3-2,ASSYRTGEGTGELF
TRBJ2-7,TRBV5-8,ASSYLGQGNYEQY
TRBJ2-7,TRBV5-1,ASSFGGTSGIEQY
TRBJ1-6,TRBV12-3/TRBV12-4,ASRLGSNSPLH
TRBJ1-6,TRBV27,ASSDRGAGYNSPLH
TRBJ2-1,TRBV6-2/TRBV6-3,ASSKQGVVSGRAFEQF
TRBJ2-3,TRBV5-1,ATSAQGTDTQY
TRBJ2-7,TRBV3-1/TRBV3-2,ASSLADEQY
TRBJ2-3,TRBV27,ASSDRGLSDTQY
TRBJ2-3,TRBV5-1,ASSIGTLHTDTQY
TRBJ1-5,TRBV7-8,ASSLDRDQPQH
TRBJ2-1,TRBV3-1/TRBV3-2,ASRYGLAGTSSYNEQF
TRBJ2-3,TRBV2,ASLELLARTPPDTQY